The 30 T cell receptor beta chains below come from one sample, sequenced in a study of a mutant IDH1 vaccine in newly diagnosed glioma. Sequencing was performed with immunoSEQ multiplex PCR; in TCRdb, only in-frame clones are kept and a portion is missing. Counted here are approximately 100,000 clones, about 90% occurring once; the ten biggest clones make up around 0.6%. Specified time point: baseline, week 1 (first vaccination visit). Treatment specified: pre-vaccination baseline after standard-of-care therapy. The sample was PBMCs, taken from a glioma patient treated with radiotherapy, temozolomide or both. These receptors all stem from a woman aged 45-59 years with glioma.

This chain joins TRBV15 and TRBJ1-4; D is perhaps TRBD1 (6 bases). The V gene lost 3 bases and the J gene lost 1 base, with 12 bases spanning the gap. Germline V gives CDR1 LNHNV, CDR2 YYDKDF (reference sequence). The CDR3 extends over 16 amino acids. CDR3 region: CATSSRGRITNEKLFF. The CDR3 DNA follows: TGTGCCACCAGCAGTCGGGGGCGCATAACTAATGAAAAACTGTTTTTT.

The chain uses TRBV30 and TRBJ2-1; a weak D match, TRBD1 (6 bases). CDR3 size: 13 residues. The V gene lost 5 bases and the J gene lost 8 bases, with 16 bases spanning the gap. Germline CDR1 GTSNPN, CDR2 SVGIG (reference sequence). CDR3 nucleotide sequence: TGTGCCTGGGACAAAGGCAGGGGATATGAGCAGTTCTTC. Translating gives CAWDKGRGYEQFF. Full variable domain (missing parts from reference TRBV30 and TRBJ2-1): SQTIHQWPATLVQPVGSPLSLECTVEGTSNPNLYWYRQAAGRGLQLLFYSVGIGQISSEVPQNLSASRPQDRQFILSSKKLLLSDSGFYLCAWDKGRGYEQFFGPGTRLTVL.

V usage is TRBV6-1 and J usage is TRBJ1-6; D perhaps matches TRBD1 (6 bases). V was pared by 10 bases and J by 6 bases, with 16 bases between. The CDR3 has 14 residues. Germline V gene data show CDR1 as MNHNS and CDR2 as SASEGT. CDR3 bases: TGTGCCACCCTACTCAGGGGTCCTAATTCACCCCTCCACTTT. Protein product: CATLLRGPNSPLHF.

The chain employs TRBV7-9 and TRBJ2-5, with D perhaps TRBD1 (5 bases). This CDR3 region has 13 residues. Germline V gene lookup returns CDR1 SEHNR and CDR2 FQNEAQ (reference sequence). Trimming cost V 7 bases and J 1 base, with 10 bases left between them. The CDR3 loop is CASTSTVQETQYF. In DNA, the CDR3 is TGTGCCAGCACATCGACAGTCCAAGAGACCCAGTACTTC.

The V and J genes are TRBV10-3 and TRBJ2-1, with D maybe TRBD2 (5 bases). The CDR3 sequence is 14 residues long. V dropped 5 bases and J dropped 3 bases, with 11 bases sitting between them. Germline loops: CDR1 ENHRY, CDR2 SYGVKD. The CDR3: CAISSGYDYNEQFF. In DNA, the CDR3 is TGTGCCATCAGTTCGGGATACGACTACAATGAGCAGTTCTTC.

This sequence joins TRBV28 and TRBJ2-5; the D gene could be TRBD1 or TRBD2 (5 bases each). V lost 4 bases and J lost 3, with 12 bases in between. Germline CDR1 is MDHEN and CDR2 is SYDVKM. The CDR3 has 14 amino acids. The CDR3 nucleotides read TGTGCCAGCAGTTCCTGGGACCTAAAAGAGACCCAGTACTTC. As protein: CASSSWDLKETQYF.

V gene TRBV9 combines with J gene TRBJ2-3, with TRBD2 matching over 10 bases. The CDR3 runs 16 residues. Trimming at V came to 0 bases and at J to 4 bases, leaving 5 bases not matched to a gene. Germline V gives CDR1 SGDLS, CDR2 YYNGEE. CDR3: CASSVGKGTSADTQYF. The CDR3 region has the DNA TGTGCCAGCAGCGTAGGGAAGGGGACTAGCGCAGATACGCAGTATTTT.

V and J are TRBV28 and TRBJ2-7; a possible D gene is TRBD1 (6 bases). CDR3 length: 15 amino acids. Deletions cut 6 bases from V and 0 bases from J, with 15 bases between. Germline V gives CDR1 MDHEN, CDR2 SYDVKM. CDR3 DNA sequence: TGTGCCAGCAGGGACCGGGACACTTCCTCCTACGAGCAGTACTTC. Translation: CASRDRDTSSYEQYF.

The chain links TRBV6-5 to TRBJ2-3, with D tentatively TRBD1 (5 bases). The CDR3 consists of 15 residues. V was shortened by 5 bases and J by 4 bases, with 16 bases between the two germline ends. Germline CDR1 MNHEY, CDR2 SVGAGI. As DNA, the CDR3 is TGTGCCAGCAGTACCTCAGGAGAAGGGGCAGATACGCAGTATTTT. Amino acids: CASSTSGEGADTQYF.

The chain combines TRBV5-5 with TRBJ2-1; a possible D gene is TRBD1 (6 bases). The CDR3 sequence is 12 residues long. Trimming took 4 bases from V and 7 from J, leaving 9 bases between them. Germline V CDR1 and CDR2: SGHKS, YYEKEE (reference sequence). The CDR3 DNA follows: TGTGCCAGCAGCATACAGGGTAATGAGCAGTTCTTC. Encoded protein: CASSIQGNEQFF.

The chain couples TRBV4-2 to TRBJ2-1; 12 nucleotides line up with TRBD2. The V gene's germline CDR1 is LGHNA and CDR2 YNFKEQ. The CDR3 covers 18 residues. The trim removed 1 base at V and 0 bases at J, leaving 4 bases unmatched. CDR3 bases: TGTGCCAGCAGCCAAGGGACTAGCGGGGCTAGCTCCTACAATGAGCAGTTCTTC. Amino acid sequence: CASSQGTSGASSYNEQFF.

The chain is built from TRBV6-6 and TRBJ2-2; D unclear. Per the germline V gene, CDR1 is MNHNY and CDR2 is SVGAGI (reference sequence). Trimming took off 7 bases at V and 3 bases at J, with 3 bases between the two ends. The CDR3 extends over 11 amino acids. CDR3 coding DNA: TGTGCCAGCAAGGACACCGGGGAGCTGTTTTTT. It codes for CASKDTGELFF.

CDR3 sequence (DNA): TGTGCCAGCAGTTTATCCCCCCCGGGGCGGAGCACAGATACGCAGTATTTT. Its translation is CASSLSPPGRSTDTQYF. This chain links TRBV27 with TRBJ2-3; D possibly matches TRBD1 or TRBD2 (5 bases each). This CDR3 region has 17 residues. The V end was cut by 0 bases, the J end by 0 bases, with 13 bases between. Germline assignment: CDR1 MNHEY and CDR2 SMNVEV (reference sequence).

This clone was seen more than once but under ten times. V is TRBV18 and J is TRBJ2-7; the match to TRBD2 covers 9 bases. This CDR3 is 16 amino acids long. V dropped 2 bases and J dropped 1; count of bases not matched to a gene: 6. Germline lookup yields CDR1 KGHSH and CDR2 LQKENI. CDR3: CASSPSSSGVSYEQYF. DNA of the CDR3: TGTGCCAGCTCACCATCTTCTAGCGGGGTTTCCTACGAGCAGTACTTC.

Only one count was recorded for this clone. V gene TRBV12-5 combines with J gene TRBJ1-4; TRBD1 agrees at 9 bases. There are 14 residues in the CDR3. The germline V gene encodes CDR1 LGHNT and CDR2 FRNRAP. V lost 6 bases and J lost 7; bases outside the gene matches: 6. The CDR3 region is CASGPGQGSEKLFF. CDR3 DNA sequence: TGTGCTAGTGGGCCCGGACAGGGGAGTGAAAAACTGTTTTTT.

The V gene is TRBV27, the J gene TRBJ2-7; D assignment may be TRBD1 or TRBD2 (6 bases each). This CDR3 region has 14 residues. Deletions cut 2 bases from V and 2 bases from J, with 10 bases between. The germline gives CDR1 MNHEY, CDR2 SMNVEV (reference sequence). Written as DNA, the CDR3 is TGTGCCAGCAGTTTAAGAGGGGGGCCCTACGAGCAGTACTTC. Translation gives CASSLRGGPYEQYF.

V gene TRBV28 combines with J gene TRBJ1-5, with 8 bases fitting TRBD1. Germline-derived CDR1 and CDR2 are MDHEN and SYDVKM. V dropped 5 bases and J dropped 4; count of bases not matched to a gene: 7. The CDR3 extends over 15 amino acids. The CDR3 DNA sequence: TGTGCCAGCAGTCCCTGGACAGGGAGAAATCAGCCCCAGCATTTT. Protein sequence: CASSPWTGRNQPQHF.

The DNA of the CDR3 is TGTGCCAGCACCTTGGGGTACGGGACAGGGACTAACTATGGCTACACCTTC. Translating gives CASTLGYGTGTNYGYTF. This chain joins TRBV28 and TRBJ1-2; 9 bases agree with TRBD1. The trim removed 7 bases at V and 0 bases at J, leaving 12 bases unmatched. The length of the CDR3 is 17 residues. Germline CDR1 reads MDHEN; CDR2 reads SYDVKM.

This clone has more than one count but fewer than ten. V usage is TRBV5-4 and J usage is TRBJ2-5; D is perhaps TRBD1 (7 bases). The CDR3 is 15 amino acids. The V end lost 2 bases, the J end lost 4 bases, and 15 bases lay between the germline ends. The germline gives CDR1 SGHNT, CDR2 YYREEE (reference sequence). The CDR3 DNA is TGTGCCAGCAGCTTACAGGGGCTGGAGGGAGAGACCCAGTACTTC. Translating gives CASSLQGLEGETQYF.

The rearrangement uses TRBV30 and TRBJ2-1; D uncertain. The CDR3 length is 14 residues. Trimming took 0 bases from V and 0 from J, leaving 6 bases between them. Per germline, CDR1 GTSNPN and CDR2 SVGIG (reference sequence). CDR3 in amino acids: CAWSVLGSYNEQFF. Here the CDR3 DNA reads TGTGCCTGGAGTGTTCTGGGCTCCTACAATGAGCAGTTCTTC.

V and J are TRBV5-1 and TRBJ2-3; 15 bases fit TRBD2. The V segment lost 3 bases and the J segment 6 bases; nucleotides outside the gene matches: 5. Germline CDR1 reads SGHRS; CDR2 reads YFSETQ. The CDR3 spans 16 residues. This CDR3 reads CASSSGLAGGVDTQYF. CDR3 DNA sequence: TGCGCCAGCAGCTCGGGACTAGCGGGAGGAGTGGATACGCAGTATTTT.

The chain couples TRBV7-9 to TRBJ2-1; D is uncertain. CDR1 is SEHNR and CDR2 is FQNEAQ in the germline V gene (reference sequence). The CDR3 sequence is 13 residues long. Trimming stripped 5 bases from V and 3 bases from J, with 8 bases between. CDR3 in DNA: TGTGCCAGCAGCCTCTTACTCTACAATGAGCAGTTCTTC. Protein product: CASSLLLYNEQFF.

With respect to this clone: Other nucleotide sequences from this sample produce the same CDR3. The chain employs TRBV5-1 and TRBJ2-7; TRBD1 matches 8 bases. This CDR3 is built from 16 residues. Germline V gene data show CDR1 as SGHRS and CDR2 as YFSETQ. The J segment lost 4 bases and the V segment lost 0 bases, leaving 9 bases of the junction unmatched. DNA for the CDR3: TGCGCCAGCAGCTTGGCCTTTAGGACAGGGAGGTACGAGCAGTACTTC. It translates to CASSLAFRTGRYEQYF. Drawing the rest from reference TRBV5-1 and TRBJ2-7, the complete variable domain is KAGVTQTPRYLIKTRGQQVTLSCSPISGHRSVSWYQQTPGQGLQFLFEYFSETQRNKGNFPGRFSGRQFSNSRSEMNVSTLELGDSALYLCASSLAFRTGRYEQYFGPGTRLTVT.

This clone was seen more than once but under ten times. The rearrangement joins TRBV2 to TRBJ1-1; no clear D gene. This CDR3 region has 13 residues. V was trimmed by 1 base and J by 2 bases, leaving 5 bases between them. CDR1 is SNHLY, CDR2 FYNNEI, per germline. CDR3 nucleotide sequence: TGTGCCAGCAGTGAAGAAGGAAACACTGAAGCTTTCTTT. It translates to CASSEEGNTEAFF. The variable domain in full, with the rest retrieved from reference TRBV2 and TRBJ1-1, is EPEVTQTPSHQVTQMGQEVILRCVPISNHLYFYWYRQILGQKVEFLVSFYNNEISEKSEIFDDQFSVERPDGSNFTLKIRSTKLEDSAMYFCASSEEGNTEAFFGQGTRLTVV.

The CDR3 region has the DNA TGTGCCAGCAGCTCCCAAGCCACAGATACGCAGTATTTT. Amino acid sequence: CASSSQATDTQYF. V is TRBV7-3 and J is TRBJ2-3; D unclear. The V gene's germline CDR1 is SGHTA and CDR2 FQGTGA. V was shortened by 4 bases and J by 2 bases, with 7 bases between the two germline ends. This CDR3 contains 13 residues.

This chain joins TRBV7-8 and TRBJ1-3; TRBD1 matches at 9 bases. Trimming took 6 bases from V and 9 from J; bases not matched to a gene: 12. The CDR3 covers 15 residues. The germline gives CDR1 SGHVS, CDR2 FQNEAQ. The CDR3 DNA sequence: TGTGCCAGCAGACCCGGACAGGGGAATGGAGGCACCATATATTTT. Amino acids: CASRPGQGNGGTIYF.

This chain links TRBV5-1 with TRBJ1-1, with D unclear. This CDR3 contains 15 residues. V was pared by 4 bases and J by 0 bases, with 13 bases between. The germline CDR1 and CDR2 sequences are SGHRS and YFSETQ. For the CDR3, the DNA is TGCGCCAGCAGCAACCAGCAGGTCCTGAACACTGAAGCTTTCTTT. Translating it yields CASSNQQVLNTEAFF.

The chain joins TRBV2 to TRBJ1-4; D ambiguous. Looked up from germline, CDR1 is SNHLY and CDR2 is FYNNEI. The germline V and J ends were trimmed by 4 bases and 2 bases, with 5 bases remaining between them. This CDR3 spans 13 amino acids. The CDR3 bases are TGTGCCAGCAGTGGCGAGACTAATGAAAAACTGTTTTTT. Translated: CASSGETNEKLFF.

The genes are TRBV5-4 and TRBJ2-1; TRBD2 aligns across 15 bases. Trimming took 8 bases from V and 5 from J; bases not matched to a gene: 8. CDR3 length: 16 residues. Germline CDR1 reads SGHNT; CDR2 reads YYREEE (reference sequence). CDR3 nucleotides: TGTGCCAGGGGACTAGCGGGAGGTCAAAGGCACAATGAGCAGTTCTTC. Translated: CARGLAGGQRHNEQFF.

V and J are TRBV10-3 and TRBJ2-5, with 7 positions matching TRBD1. The CDR3 runs 14 residues. The V and J ends lost 5 bases and 5 bases, in that order; junction bases with no gene match: 8. In germline, CDR1 is ENHRY, CDR2 SYGVKD. The CDR3 loop is CAISRGGSGETQYF. The DNA for the CDR3 is TGTGCCATCAGTCGAGGGGGCTCGGGGGAGACCCAGTACTTC.